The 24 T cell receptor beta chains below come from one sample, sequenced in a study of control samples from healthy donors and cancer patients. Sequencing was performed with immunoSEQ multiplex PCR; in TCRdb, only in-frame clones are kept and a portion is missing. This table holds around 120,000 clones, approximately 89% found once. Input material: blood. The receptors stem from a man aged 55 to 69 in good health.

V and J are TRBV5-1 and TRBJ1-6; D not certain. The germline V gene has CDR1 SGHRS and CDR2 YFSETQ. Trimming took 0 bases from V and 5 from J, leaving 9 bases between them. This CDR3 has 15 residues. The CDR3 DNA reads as TGCGCCAGCAGCTTGGGGACCGCGGATAATTCACCCCTCCACTTT. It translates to CASSLGTADNSPLHF.

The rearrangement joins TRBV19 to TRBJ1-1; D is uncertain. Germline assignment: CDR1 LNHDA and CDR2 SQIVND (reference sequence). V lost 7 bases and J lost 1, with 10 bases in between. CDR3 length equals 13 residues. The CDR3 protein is CASTGLANTEAFF. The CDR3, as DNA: TGTGCCAGTACTGGCCTGGCGAACACTGAAGCTTTCTTT. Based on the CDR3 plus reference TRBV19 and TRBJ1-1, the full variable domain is DGGITQSPKYLFRKEGQNVTLSCEQNLNHDAMYWYRQDPGQGLRLIYYSQIVNDFQKGDIAEGYSVSREKKESFPLTVTSAQKNPTAFYLCASTGLANTEAFFGQGTRLTVV.

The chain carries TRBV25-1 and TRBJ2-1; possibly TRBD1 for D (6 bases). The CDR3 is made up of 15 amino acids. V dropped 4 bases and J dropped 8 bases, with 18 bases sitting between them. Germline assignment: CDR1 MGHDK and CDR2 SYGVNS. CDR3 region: CASSALDRDKYEQFF. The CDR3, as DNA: TGTGCCAGCAGTGCGTTAGACCGGGACAAATATGAGCAGTTCTTC.

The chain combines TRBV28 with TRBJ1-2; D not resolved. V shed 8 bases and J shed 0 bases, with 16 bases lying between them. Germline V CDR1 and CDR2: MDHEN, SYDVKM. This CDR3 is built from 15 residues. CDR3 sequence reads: CASSITGAPNYGYTF. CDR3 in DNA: TGTGCCAGCTCAATTACCGGCGCTCCTAACTATGGCTACACCTTC.

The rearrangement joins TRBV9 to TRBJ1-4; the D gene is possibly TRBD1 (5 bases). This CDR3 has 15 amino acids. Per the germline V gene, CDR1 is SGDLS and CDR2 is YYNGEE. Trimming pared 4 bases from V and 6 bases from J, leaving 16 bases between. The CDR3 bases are TGTGCCAGCAGCCGTGACAGTTCCGCCGATGAAAAACTGTTTTTT. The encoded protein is CASSRDSSADEKLFF.

The CDR3 sequence: CASSQTSGLGELFF. In nucleotides, the CDR3 is TGTGCCAGCAGCCAAACTAGCGGTTTAGGGGAGCTGTTTTTT. The J gene is TRBJ2-2, the V gene TRBV7-2, with 8 bases identical to TRBD2. The junction had 7 bases not matched to a gene; V was cut back by 5 bases and J by 8 bases. The CDR3 runs 14 residues. Germline V CDR1 and CDR2: SGHTA, FQGNSA.

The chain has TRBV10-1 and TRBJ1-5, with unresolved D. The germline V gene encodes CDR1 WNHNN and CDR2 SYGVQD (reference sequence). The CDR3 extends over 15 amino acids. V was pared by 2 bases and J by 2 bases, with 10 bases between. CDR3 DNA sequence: TGCGCCAGCAGTGAGGGCAGTGATGGCAATCAGCCCCAGCATTTT. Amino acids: CASSEGSDGNQPQHF.

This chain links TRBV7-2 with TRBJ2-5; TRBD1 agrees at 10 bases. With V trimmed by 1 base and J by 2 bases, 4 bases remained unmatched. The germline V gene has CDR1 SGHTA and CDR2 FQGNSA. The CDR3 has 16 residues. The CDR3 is CASSLGTGGGQETQYF. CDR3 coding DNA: TGTGCCAGCAGCTTAGGGACAGGGGGGGGACAAGAGACCCAGTACTTC. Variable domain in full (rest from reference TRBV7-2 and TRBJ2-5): GAGVSQSPSNKVTEKGKDVELRCDPISGHTALYWYRQSLGQGLEFLIYFQGNSAPDKSGLPSDRFSAERTGGSVSTLTIQRTQQEDSAVYLCASSLGTGGGQETQYFGPGTRLLVL.

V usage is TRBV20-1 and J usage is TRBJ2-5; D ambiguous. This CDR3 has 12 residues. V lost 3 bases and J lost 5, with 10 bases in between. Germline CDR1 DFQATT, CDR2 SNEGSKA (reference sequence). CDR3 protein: CSASQVGETQYF. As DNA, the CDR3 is TGCAGTGCTAGTCAGGTTGGGGAGACCCAGTACTTC.

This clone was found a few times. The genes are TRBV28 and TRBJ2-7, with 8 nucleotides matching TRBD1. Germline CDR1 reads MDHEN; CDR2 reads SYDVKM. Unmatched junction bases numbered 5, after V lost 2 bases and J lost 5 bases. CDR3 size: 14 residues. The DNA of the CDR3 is TGTGCCAGCAGTTTAACAGGGGGTAAAAACGAGCAGTACTTC. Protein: CASSLTGGKNEQYF. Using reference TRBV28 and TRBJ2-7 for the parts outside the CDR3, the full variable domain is DVKVTQSSRYLVKRTGEKVFLECVQDMDHENMFWYRQDPGLGLRLIYFSYDVKMKEKGDIPEGYSVSREKKERFSLILESASTNQTSMYLCASSLTGGKNEQYFGPGTRLTVT.

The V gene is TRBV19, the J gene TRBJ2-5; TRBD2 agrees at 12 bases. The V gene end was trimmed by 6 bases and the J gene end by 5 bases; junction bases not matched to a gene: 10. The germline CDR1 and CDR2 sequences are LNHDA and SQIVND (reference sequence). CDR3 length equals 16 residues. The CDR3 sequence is CASSQGLAGPWETQYF. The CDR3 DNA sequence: TGTGCCAGTAGCCAAGGACTAGCGGGGCCGTGGGAGACCCAGTACTTC.

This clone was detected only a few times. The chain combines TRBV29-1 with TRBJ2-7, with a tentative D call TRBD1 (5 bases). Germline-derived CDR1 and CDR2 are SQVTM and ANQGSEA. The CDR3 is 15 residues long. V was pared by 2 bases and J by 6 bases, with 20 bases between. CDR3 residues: CSVELTRDSPLEQYF. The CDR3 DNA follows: TGCAGCGTTGAACTAACCAGGGATTCTCCCCTCGAGCAGTACTTC.

CDR3 residues: CASTGQGAIQETQYF. CDR3 nucleotides: TGTGCCAGCACCGGACAGGGGGCGATCCAAGAGACCCAGTACTTC. V is TRBV2 and J is TRBJ2-5, with TRBD1 identical over 11 bases. The germline gives CDR1 SNHLY, CDR2 FYNNEI. V was pared by 7 bases and J by 1 base, with 5 bases of the junction left unmatched. This CDR3 is built from 15 residues.

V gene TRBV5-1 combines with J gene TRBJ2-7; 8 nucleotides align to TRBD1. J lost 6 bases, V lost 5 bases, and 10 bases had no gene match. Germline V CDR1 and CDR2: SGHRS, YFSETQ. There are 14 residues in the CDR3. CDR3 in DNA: TGCGCCAGCAGTACAGGGGGTGGGGAGAGCGAGCAGTACTTC. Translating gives CASSTGGGESEQYF.

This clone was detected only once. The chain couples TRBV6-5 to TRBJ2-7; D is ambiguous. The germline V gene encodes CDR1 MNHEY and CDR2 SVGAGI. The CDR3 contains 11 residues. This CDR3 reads CAAGDSYEQYF. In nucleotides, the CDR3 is TGTGCTGCAGGCGACTCCTACGAGCAGTACTTC.

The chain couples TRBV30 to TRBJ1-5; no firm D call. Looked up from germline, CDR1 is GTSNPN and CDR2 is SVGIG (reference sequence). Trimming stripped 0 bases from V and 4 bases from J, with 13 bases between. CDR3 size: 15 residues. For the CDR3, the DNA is TGTGCCTGGAGTGTACGTGGGTTCATTAATCAGCCCCAGCATTTT. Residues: CAWSVRGFINQPQHF. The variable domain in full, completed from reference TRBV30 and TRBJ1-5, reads SQTIHQWPATLVQPVGSPLSLECTVEGTSNPNLYWYRQAAGRGLQLLFYSVGIGQISSEVPQNLSASRPQDRQFILSSKKLLLSDSGFYLCAWSVRGFINQPQHFGDGTRLSIL.

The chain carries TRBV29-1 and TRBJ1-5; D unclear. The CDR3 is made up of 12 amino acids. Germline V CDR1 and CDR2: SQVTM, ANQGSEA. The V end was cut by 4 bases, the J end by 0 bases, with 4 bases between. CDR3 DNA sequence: TGCAGCGTTGCAGATAGCAATCAGCCCCAGCATTTT. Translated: CSVADSNQPQHF.

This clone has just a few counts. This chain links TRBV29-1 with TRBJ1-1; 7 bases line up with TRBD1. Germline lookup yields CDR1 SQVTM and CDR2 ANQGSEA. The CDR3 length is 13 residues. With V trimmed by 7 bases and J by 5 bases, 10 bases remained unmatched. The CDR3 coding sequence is TGCAGCGCCAAGGACCAGGGGGGAACTGAAGCTTTCTTT. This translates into CSAKDQGGTEAFF.

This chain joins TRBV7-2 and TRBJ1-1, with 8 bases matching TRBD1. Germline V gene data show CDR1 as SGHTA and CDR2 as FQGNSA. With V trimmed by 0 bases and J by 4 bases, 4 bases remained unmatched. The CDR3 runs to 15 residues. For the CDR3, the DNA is TGTGCCAGCAGCTTAGCGCAGGGGGCTGGCACTGAAGCTTTCTTT. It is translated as CASSLAQGAGTEAFF.

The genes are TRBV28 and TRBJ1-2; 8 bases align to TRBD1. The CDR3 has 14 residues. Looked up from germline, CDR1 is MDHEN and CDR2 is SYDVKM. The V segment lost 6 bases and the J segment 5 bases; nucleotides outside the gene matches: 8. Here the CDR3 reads CASRNTGGGYGYTF. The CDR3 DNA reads TGTGCCAGCAGGAATACAGGGGGAGGGTATGGCTACACCTTC.

The CDR3 coding sequence is TGTGCCAGCTCTGAGGCGGTCCCTAATTCACCCCTCCACTTT. Amino acid sequence: CASSEAVPNSPLHF. This rearrangement joins TRBV6-5 to TRBJ1-6, with no clear D. Per germline, CDR1 MNHEY and CDR2 SVGAGI. The V and J ends lost 8 bases and 6 bases respectively, with 14 bases between them. The CDR3 has 14 residues.

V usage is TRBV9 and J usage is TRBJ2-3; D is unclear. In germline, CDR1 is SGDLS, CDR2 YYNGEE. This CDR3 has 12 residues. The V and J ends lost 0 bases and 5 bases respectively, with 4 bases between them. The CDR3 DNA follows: TGTGCCAGCAGCGTAGGAGGAGATACGCAGTATTTT. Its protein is CASSVGGDTQYF. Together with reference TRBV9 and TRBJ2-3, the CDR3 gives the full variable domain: DSGVTQTPKHLITATGQRVTLRCSPRSGDLSVYWYQQSLDQGLQFLIQYYNGEERAKGNILERFSAQQFPDLHSELNLSSLELGDSALYFCASSVGGDTQYFGPGTRLTVL.

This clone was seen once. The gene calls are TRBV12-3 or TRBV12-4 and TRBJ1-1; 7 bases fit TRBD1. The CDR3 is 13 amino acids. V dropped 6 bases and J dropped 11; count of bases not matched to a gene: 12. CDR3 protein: CASSLGTAAWAFF. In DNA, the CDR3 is TGTGCCAGCAGCCTAGGGACAGCCGCGTGGGCTTTCTTT.

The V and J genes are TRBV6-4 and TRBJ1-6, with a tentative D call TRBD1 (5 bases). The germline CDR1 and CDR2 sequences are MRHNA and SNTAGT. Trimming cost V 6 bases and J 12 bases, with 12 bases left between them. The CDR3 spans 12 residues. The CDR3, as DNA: TGTGCCAGCAGGGGCCCTGGGGGACCCCTCCACTTT. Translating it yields CASRGPGGPLHF.